This T cell receptor beta chain was documented in a study of T cell changes during pregnancy in multiple sclerosis. The CDR3 runs to 13 residues. The V gene lost 1 base and the J gene lost 9 bases, with 9 bases spanning the gap. CDR1 SGHTA and CDR2 FQGNSA come from the germline V gene. Assay: immunoSEQ multiplex PCR; the TCRdb copy retains only in-frame clones and omits some. The sample records about 47,000 clones, around 93% being singletons. The material sequenced was peripheral blood, taken in the third trimester of pregnancy. This rearrangement joins TRBV7-2 to TRBJ2-2; D might be TRBD1 (6 bases). The clonotype comes from a female donor with multiple sclerosis, enrolled in a pregnancy study. The CDR3 loop is CASSLVDSRELFF. CDR3 coding DNA: TGTGCCAGCAGCTTAGTGGACAGTAGGGAGCTGTTTTTT.